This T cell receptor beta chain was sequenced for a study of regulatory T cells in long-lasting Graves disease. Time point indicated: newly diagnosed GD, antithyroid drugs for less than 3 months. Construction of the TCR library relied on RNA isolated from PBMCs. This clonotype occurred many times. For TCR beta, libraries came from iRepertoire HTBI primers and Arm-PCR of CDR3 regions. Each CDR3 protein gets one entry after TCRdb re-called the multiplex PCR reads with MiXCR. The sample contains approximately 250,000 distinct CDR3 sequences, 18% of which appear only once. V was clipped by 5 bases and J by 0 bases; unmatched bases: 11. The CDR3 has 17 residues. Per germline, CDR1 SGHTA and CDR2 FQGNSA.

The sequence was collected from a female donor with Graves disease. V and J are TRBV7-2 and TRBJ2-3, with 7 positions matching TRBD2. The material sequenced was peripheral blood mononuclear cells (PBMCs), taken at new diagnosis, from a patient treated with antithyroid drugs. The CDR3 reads CASSPSGGGGSTDTQYF. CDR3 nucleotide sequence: TGTGCCAGCAGCCCGTCGGGCGGCGGGGGTAGCACAGATACGCAGTATTTT.